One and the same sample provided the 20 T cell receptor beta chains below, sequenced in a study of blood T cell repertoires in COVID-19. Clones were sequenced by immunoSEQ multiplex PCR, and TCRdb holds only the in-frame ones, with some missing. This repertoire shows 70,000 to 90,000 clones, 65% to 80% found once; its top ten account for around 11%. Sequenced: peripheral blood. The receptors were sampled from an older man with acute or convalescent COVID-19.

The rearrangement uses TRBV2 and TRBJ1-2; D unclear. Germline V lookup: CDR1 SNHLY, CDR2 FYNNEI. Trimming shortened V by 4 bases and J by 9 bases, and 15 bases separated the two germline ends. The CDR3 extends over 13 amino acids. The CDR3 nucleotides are TGTGCCAGCAGTGGGGGAGGATCCAATAGCTACACCTTC. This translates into CASSGGGSNSYTF.

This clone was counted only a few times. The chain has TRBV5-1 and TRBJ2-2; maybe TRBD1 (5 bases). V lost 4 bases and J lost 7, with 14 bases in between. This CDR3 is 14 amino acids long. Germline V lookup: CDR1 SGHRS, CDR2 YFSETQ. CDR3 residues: CASSIQVTGGELFF. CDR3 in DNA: TGCGCCAGCAGCATACAGGTTACAGGCGGGGAGCTGTTTTTT. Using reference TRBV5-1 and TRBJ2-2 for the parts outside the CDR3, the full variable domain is KAGVTQTPRYLIKTRGQQVTLSCSPISGHRSVSWYQQTPGQGLQFLFEYFSETQRNKGNFPGRFSGRQFSNSRSEMNVSTLELGDSALYLCASSIQVTGGELFFGEGSRLTVL.

Here the CDR3 DNA reads TGTGCCAGCAGGCAGGGGGGTGTCACTGAAGCTTTCTTT. Its protein product is CASRQGGVTEAFF. The V and J genes are TRBV3-1 (or the pseudogene TRBV3-2) and TRBJ1-1; TRBD1 matches 7 bases. The V gene end was trimmed by 6 bases and the J gene end by 4 bases; junction bases not matched to a gene: 5. The CDR3 length is 13 residues. From germline, CDR1 is LGHDT and CDR2 YNNKEL (reference sequence).

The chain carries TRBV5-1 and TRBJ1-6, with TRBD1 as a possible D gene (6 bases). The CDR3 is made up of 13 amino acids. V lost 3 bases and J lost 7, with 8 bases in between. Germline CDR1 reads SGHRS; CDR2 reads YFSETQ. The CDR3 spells CASSYRVNSPLHF. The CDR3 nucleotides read TGCGCCAGCAGCTACAGGGTCAATTCACCCCTCCACTTT.

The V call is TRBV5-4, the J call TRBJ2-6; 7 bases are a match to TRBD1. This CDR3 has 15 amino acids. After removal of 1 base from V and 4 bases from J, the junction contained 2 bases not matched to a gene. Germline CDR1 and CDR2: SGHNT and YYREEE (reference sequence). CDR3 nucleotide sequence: TGTGCCAGCAGCTTGACAGGGGCCGGGGCCAACGTCCTGACTTTC. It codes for CASSLTGAGANVLTF.

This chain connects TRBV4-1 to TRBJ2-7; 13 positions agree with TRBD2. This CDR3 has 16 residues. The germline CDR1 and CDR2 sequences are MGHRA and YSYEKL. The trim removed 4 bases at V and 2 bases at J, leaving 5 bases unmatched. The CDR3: CASSLGGLAGTYEQYF. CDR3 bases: TGCGCCAGCAGCCTCGGGGGACTAGCGGGGACCTACGAGCAGTACTTC.

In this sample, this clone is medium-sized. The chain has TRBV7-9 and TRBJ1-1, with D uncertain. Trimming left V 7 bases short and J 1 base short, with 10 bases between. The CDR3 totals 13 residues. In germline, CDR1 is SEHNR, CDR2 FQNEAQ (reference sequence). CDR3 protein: CASTPPGNTEAFF. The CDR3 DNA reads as TGTGCCAGCACCCCACCGGGGAACACTGAAGCTTTCTTT.

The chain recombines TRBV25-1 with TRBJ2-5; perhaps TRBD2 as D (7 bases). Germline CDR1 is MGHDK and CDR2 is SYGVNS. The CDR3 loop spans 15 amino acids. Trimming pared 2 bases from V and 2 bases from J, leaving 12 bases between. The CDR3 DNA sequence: TGTGCCAGCAGTGAACCGGGGGGCCGGCAAGAGACCCAGTACTTC. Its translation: CASSEPGGRQETQYF.

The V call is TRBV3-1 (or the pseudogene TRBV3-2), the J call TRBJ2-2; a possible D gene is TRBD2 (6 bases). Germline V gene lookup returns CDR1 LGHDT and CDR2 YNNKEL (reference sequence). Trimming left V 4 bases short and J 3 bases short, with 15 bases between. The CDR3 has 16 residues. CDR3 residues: CASSPRVGGYTGELFF. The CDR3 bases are TGTGCCAGCAGCCCCCGGGTGGGGGGATACACCGGGGAGCTGTTTTTT.

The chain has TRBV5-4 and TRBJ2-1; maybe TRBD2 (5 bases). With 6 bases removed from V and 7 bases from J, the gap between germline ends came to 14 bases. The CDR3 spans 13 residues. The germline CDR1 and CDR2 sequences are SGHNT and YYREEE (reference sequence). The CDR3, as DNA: TGTGCCAGCACCCCCGGAGGAAGTAATGAGCAGTTCTTC. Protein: CASTPGGSNEQFF.

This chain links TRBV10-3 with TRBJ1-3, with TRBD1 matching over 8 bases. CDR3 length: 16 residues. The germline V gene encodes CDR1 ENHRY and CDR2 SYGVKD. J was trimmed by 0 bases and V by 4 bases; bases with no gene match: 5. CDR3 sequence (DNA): TGTGCCATCAGTGGGGGGACAGGCGTCTCTGGAAACACCATATATTTT. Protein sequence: CAISGGTGVSGNTIYF.

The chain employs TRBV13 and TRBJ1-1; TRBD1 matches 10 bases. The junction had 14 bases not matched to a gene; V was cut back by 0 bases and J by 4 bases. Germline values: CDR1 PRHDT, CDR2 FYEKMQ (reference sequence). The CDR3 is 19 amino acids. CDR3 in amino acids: CASSLGHLWTGGRGTEAFF. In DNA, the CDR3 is TGTGCCAGCAGCTTAGGCCATCTTTGGACAGGGGGGCGAGGCACTGAAGCTTTCTTT.

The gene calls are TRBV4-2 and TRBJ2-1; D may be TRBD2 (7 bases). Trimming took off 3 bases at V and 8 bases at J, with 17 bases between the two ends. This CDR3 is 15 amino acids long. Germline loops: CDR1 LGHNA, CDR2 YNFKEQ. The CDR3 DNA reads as TGTGCCAGCAGCCATCGGGGGGCGTATATCGATGAGCAGTTCTTC. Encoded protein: CASSHRGAYIDEQFF.

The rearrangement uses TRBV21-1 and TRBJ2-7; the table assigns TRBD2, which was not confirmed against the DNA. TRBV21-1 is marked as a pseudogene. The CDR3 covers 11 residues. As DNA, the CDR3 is TGTGCCAGCGAGGGTTCGTACGAGCAGTACGTC. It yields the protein CASEGSYEQYV.

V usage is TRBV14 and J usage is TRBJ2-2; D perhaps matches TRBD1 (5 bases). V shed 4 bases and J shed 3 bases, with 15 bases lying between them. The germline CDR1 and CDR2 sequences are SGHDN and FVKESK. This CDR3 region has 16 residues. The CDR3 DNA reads TGTGCCAGCAGCCGTACTTCAGGGTGGGACACCGGGGAGCTGTTTTTT. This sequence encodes CASSRTSGWDTGELFF.

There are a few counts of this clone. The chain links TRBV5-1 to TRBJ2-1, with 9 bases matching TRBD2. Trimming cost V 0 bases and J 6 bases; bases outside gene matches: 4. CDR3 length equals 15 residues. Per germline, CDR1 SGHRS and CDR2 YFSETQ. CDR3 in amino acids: CASSLEAGGRNEQFF. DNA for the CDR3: TGCGCCAGCAGCTTGGAAGCGGGGGGACGCAATGAGCAGTTCTTC. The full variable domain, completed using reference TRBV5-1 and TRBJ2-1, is KAGVTQTPRYLIKTRGQQVTLSCSPISGHRSVSWYQQTPGQGLQFLFEYFSETQRNKGNFPGRFSGRQFSNSRSEMNVSTLELGDSALYLCASSLEAGGRNEQFFGPGTRLTVL.

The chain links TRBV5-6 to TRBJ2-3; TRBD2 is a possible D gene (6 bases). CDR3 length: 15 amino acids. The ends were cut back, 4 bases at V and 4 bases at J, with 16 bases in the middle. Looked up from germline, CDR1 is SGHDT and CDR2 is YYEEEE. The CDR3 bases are TGTGCCAGCAGCCCGGGTGGGGGGAGCCCAGATACGCAGTATTTT. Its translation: CASSPGGGSPDTQYF. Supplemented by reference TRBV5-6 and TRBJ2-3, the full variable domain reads DAGVTQSPTHLIKTRGQQVTLRCSPKSGHDTVSWYQQALGQGPQFIFQYYEEEERQRGNFPDRFSGHQFPNYSSELNVNALLLGDSALYLCASSPGGGSPDTQYFGPGTRLTVL.

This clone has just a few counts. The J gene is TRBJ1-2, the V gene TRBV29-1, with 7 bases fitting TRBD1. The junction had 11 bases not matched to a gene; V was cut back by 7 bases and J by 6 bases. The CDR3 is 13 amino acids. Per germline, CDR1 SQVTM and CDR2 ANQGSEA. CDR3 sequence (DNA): TGCAGCGCAGGAGACAGGGAAAGGAATGGCTACACCTTC. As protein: CSAGDRERNGYTF.

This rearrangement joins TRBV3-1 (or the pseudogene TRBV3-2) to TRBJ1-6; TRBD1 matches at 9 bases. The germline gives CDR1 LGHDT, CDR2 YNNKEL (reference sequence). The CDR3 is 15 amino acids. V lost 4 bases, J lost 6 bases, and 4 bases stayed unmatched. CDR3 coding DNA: TGTGCCAGCAGCCCGCCGGGACAGGGTAATTCACCCCTCCACTTT. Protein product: CASSPPGQGNSPLHF.

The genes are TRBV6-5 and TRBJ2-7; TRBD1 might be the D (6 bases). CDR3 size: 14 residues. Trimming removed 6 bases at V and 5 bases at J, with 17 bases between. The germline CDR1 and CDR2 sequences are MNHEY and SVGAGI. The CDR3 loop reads CASRLLRRTDEQYV. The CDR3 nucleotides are TGTGCCAGCAGACTACTAAGGAGGACAGACGAGCAGTACGTC.